One sample yielded the 17 T cell receptor beta chains listed below, sequenced in a study of blood T cell repertoires in COVID-19 (dated by TCRdb to the early 2020s). Library method: the immunoSEQ multiplex PCR assay. TCRdb's version of the immuneACCESS table is confined to in-frame rearrangements and falls short of the full clone set. An unresolved V gene accounts for under half of the shortfall where checked; the remainder is of unknown origin. For this sample there are about 74,000 clones; just over 85% appear just once. The ten largest clones capture more than 1.5% of the sample. Sequenced material: peripheral blood. The origin of the receptors is a woman of 80 years or more with active or convalescent COVID-19.

The rearrangement links TRBV10-3 to TRBJ2-6; D may be TRBD1 (6 bases). The germline V gene encodes CDR1 ENHRY and CDR2 SYGVKD. This CDR3 has 15 amino acids. Trimming stripped 9 bases from V and 3 bases from J, with 15 bases between. CDR3 in DNA: TGTGCCATAGCGACAGGTTCAGATGGGGCCAACGTCCTGACTTTC. The encoded protein is CAIATGSDGANVLTF.

The rearrangement joins TRBV5-6 to TRBJ1-3, with D uncertain. The V end lost 4 bases, the J end lost 0 bases, and 11 bases lay between the germline ends. The CDR3 totals 15 residues. Germline lookup yields CDR1 SGHDT and CDR2 YYEEEE. For the CDR3, the DNA is TGTGCCAGCAGCAGCGGCAGCTACTCTGGAAACACCATATATTTT. Translated, it gives CASSSGSYSGNTIYF.

This chain uses TRBV5-4 with TRBJ1-3, with D uncertain. From germline, CDR1 is SGHNT and CDR2 YYREEE (reference sequence). CDR3 size: 15 residues. V gave up 1 base and J gave up 0 bases, with 8 bases separating them. CDR3 protein: CASSLRGISGNTIYF. The DNA for the CDR3 is TGTGCCAGCAGCTTGCGGGGAATCTCTGGAAACACCATATATTTT.

This rearrangement joins TRBV7-2 to TRBJ1-2; 8 bases agree with TRBD1. This CDR3 spans 12 amino acids. Per germline, CDR1 SGHTA and CDR2 FQGNSA. J gave up 7 bases and V 7 bases, and 5 bases lay outside the gene matches. In DNA form, the CDR3 reads TGTGCCAGCAACTCCCAGGGGGCTGGCTACACCTTC. Encoded protein: CASNSQGAGYTF.

The CDR3 sequence is CASSFLPVDQPQHF. The CDR3 DNA reads as TGTGCCAGCAGCTTTCTTCCGGTAGATCAGCCCCAGCATTTT. The V call is TRBV5-4, the J call TRBJ1-5; D unresolved. The ends were cut back, 2 bases at V and 5 bases at J, with 11 bases in the middle. The CDR3 has 14 amino acids. Germline V gives CDR1 SGHNT, CDR2 YYREEE (reference sequence).

The gene calls are TRBV5-5 and TRBJ2-2; the match to TRBD1 covers 9 bases. Germline V gene lookup returns CDR1 SGHKS and CDR2 YYEKEE (reference sequence). Trimming cost V 0 bases and J 3 bases; bases outside gene matches: 6. The CDR3 runs to 17 residues. This chain's CDR3 is CASSLGPGQGDTGELFF. Here the CDR3 DNA reads TGTGCCAGCAGCTTGGGACCGGGACAGGGCGACACCGGGGAGCTGTTTTTT.

The chain carries TRBV18 and TRBJ1-6, with D tentatively TRBD1 (6 bases). Germline-derived CDR1 and CDR2 are KGHSH and LQKENI. CDR3 length equals 15 residues. V shed 3 bases and J shed 7 bases, with 13 bases lying between them. CDR3 nucleotides: TGTGCCAGCTCACCTCCGGCAGGGGCCAATTCACCCCTCCACTTT. This encodes CASSPPAGANSPLHF.

The V gene is TRBV6-9, the J gene TRBJ2-2, with 7 positions matching TRBD2. From germline, CDR1 is MNHGY and CDR2 SVAAGI. The length of the CDR3 is 16 residues. V trimming: 0 bases; J trimming: 3 bases; junction bases outside the gene matches: 4. DNA for the CDR3: TGTGCCAGCAGTTATTCGTCTAGCGGCTACACCGGGGAGCTGTTTTTT. Its protein is CASSYSSSGYTGELFF.

V is TRBV28 and J is TRBJ1-6; TRBD1 matches 9 bases. Germline-derived CDR1 and CDR2 are MDHEN and SYDVKM. The length of the CDR3 is 17 residues. Trimming removed 5 bases from V and 3 bases from J; junction bases left unmatched: 8. CDR3 bases: TGTGCCAGCAGTCCCGGACAGGGGACAGACTATAATTCACCCCTCCACTTT. Translated, it gives CASSPGQGTDYNSPLHF.

The V gene is TRBV6-2 or TRBV6-3, the J gene TRBJ1-2; TRBD1 matches at 9 bases. J lost 6 bases, V lost 6 bases, and 14 bases had no gene match. Germline CDR1 is MNHEY and CDR2 is SVGEGT. This CDR3 region has 16 residues. CDR3 sequence reads: CASSVPSDRGGNGYTF. Here the CDR3 DNA reads TGTGCCAGCAGCGTACCATCCGACAGGGGGGGAAATGGCTACACCTTC.

The chain carries TRBV6-1 and TRBJ2-7; D uncertain. This CDR3 region has 13 residues. Between the trimmed V and J ends, which lost 2 bases and 2 bases, there was a span of 7 bases. CDR1 and CDR2 from the germline V gene are MNHNS and SASEGT. The CDR3 sequence is CASSENYPYEQYF. For the CDR3, the DNA is TGTGCCAGCAGTGAAAACTACCCCTACGAGCAGTACTTC.

The chain couples TRBV6-5 to TRBJ2-1, with 14 bases identical to TRBD2. Looked up from germline, CDR1 is MNHEY and CDR2 is SVGAGI. The CDR3 is 15 residues long. V was pared by 8 bases and J by 11 bases, with 11 bases of the junction left unmatched. The CDR3 protein is CASGSRTSGGSQQFF. The CDR3 coding sequence is TGTGCCAGCGGAAGCCGGACTAGCGGGGGGAGCCAGCAGTTCTTC.

The chain links TRBV7-8 to TRBJ2-7, with a weak D call TRBD1 (5 bases). This CDR3 is 13 amino acids long. Trimming took 2 bases from V and 3 from J, leaving 8 bases between them. Germline loops: CDR1 SGHVS, CDR2 FQNEAQ. In DNA form, the CDR3 reads TGTGCCAGCAGCTTAAAGGACAACTACGAGCAGTACTTC. Translating it yields CASSLKDNYEQYF.

This clone was recorded a few times. This sequence joins TRBV18 and TRBJ1-1, with a possible D match to TRBD1 (6 bases). From germline, CDR1 is KGHSH and CDR2 LQKENI. The CDR3 loop spans 13 amino acids. V was cut by 6 bases and J by 0 bases, with 8 bases left in between. The CDR3 region has the DNA TGTGCCAGCTCCCAGGGGCTGAACACTGAAGCTTTCTTT. This sequence encodes CASSQGLNTEAFF.

This chain links TRBV5-1 with TRBJ1-6, with 10 nucleotides matching TRBD1. V lost 3 bases, J lost 5 bases, and 5 bases stayed unmatched. This CDR3 region has 16 residues. CDR1 SGHRS and CDR2 YFSETQ come from the germline V gene. The CDR3 nucleotides read TGCGCCAGCAGCTCCGGGACAGGGGAAGATAATTCACCCCTCCACTTT. The encoded protein is CASSSGTGEDNSPLHF.

This rearrangement joins TRBV6-2 or TRBV6-3 to TRBJ1-2; 8 bases fit TRBD1. This CDR3 comprises 13 residues. After removal of 5 bases from V and 8 bases from J, the junction contained 7 bases not matched to a gene. Germline V CDR1 and CDR2: MNHEY, SVGEGT. The CDR3 reads CASSPRTGRGYTF. CDR3 in DNA: TGTGCCAGCAGTCCCCGGACAGGGCGAGGCTACACCTTC.

This chain connects TRBV7-2 to TRBJ2-3; D might be TRBD2 (6 bases). CDR1 SGHTA and CDR2 FQGNSA come from the germline V gene. CDR3 size: 16 residues. V gave up 5 bases and J gave up 0 bases, with 15 bases separating them. The CDR3 region is CASSLRRGPSTDTQYF. The DNA of the CDR3 is TGTGCCAGCAGCCTAAGGAGGGGTCCTAGCACAGATACGCAGTATTTT.